The 8 T cell receptor beta chains presented below share a single source sample, sequenced in a study of cytomegalovirus exposure and HLA in healthy donors. 13 Jbeta primers and 60 Vbeta primers were used for the PCR. Generated by immunoSEQ multiplex PCR, the TCRdb table keeps only in-frame clones and is missing some. Here the sample spans 110,000 or so clones, 65% to 80% being singletons. Sequences were obtained from PBMCs. These receptors came from a woman aged 40 to 55 in good health and CMV-seropositive.

The rearrangement links TRBV9 to TRBJ2-3, with 7 bases identical to TRBD2. J gave up 5 bases and V 4 bases, and 10 bases lay outside the gene matches. CDR3 length: 15 amino acids. The germline gives CDR1 SGDLS, CDR2 YYNGEE. CDR3 sequence (DNA): TGTGCCAGCAGCCCCGGGACTACCTGGGGAGATACGCAGTATTTT. This encodes CASSPGTTWGDTQYF.

In this sample, this clone turned up a few times. The J gene is TRBJ2-7, the V gene TRBV6-6, with a possible D match to TRBD1 (5 bases). Per germline, CDR1 MNHNY and CDR2 SVGAGI (reference sequence). V shed 2 bases and J shed 5 bases, with 10 bases lying between them. There are 13 residues in the CDR3. The CDR3 DNA reads as TGTGCCAGCAGTTACCCAGGGTTCGACGAGCAGTACTTC. This gives the protein CASSYPGFDEQYF.

This clone was seen a single time. The J gene is TRBJ1-6, the V gene TRBV7-2; D is unclear. Germline V lookup: CDR1 SGHTA, CDR2 FQGNSA. V lost 3 bases, J lost 8 bases, and 14 bases lay in between. This CDR3 contains 15 residues. For the CDR3, the DNA is TGTGCCAGCAGCTTTTCCGGGTCTTGGGATTCACCCCTCCACTTT. Encoded protein: CASSFSGSWDSPLHF.

This clone was found a few times. The V gene is TRBV5-6, the J gene TRBJ2-3; tentatively, D is TRBD1 (6 bases). CDR1 is SGHDT and CDR2 is YYEEEE in the germline V gene. The V gene lost 4 bases and the J gene lost 11 bases, with 20 bases spanning the gap. This CDR3 spans 14 amino acids. DNA for the CDR3: TGTGCCAGCAGCCAGGGGCAAAGGATAGGACTGCAGTATTTT. This sequence encodes CASSQGQRIGLQYF.

This chain links TRBV29-1 with TRBJ2-7; 13 nucleotides agree with TRBD2. In germline, CDR1 is SQVTM, CDR2 ANQGSEA. V dropped 6 bases and J dropped 8; count of bases not matched to a gene: 7. CDR3 size: 13 residues. The CDR3 protein is CSVRTSGSLKQYF. The CDR3 DNA follows: TGCAGCGTCCGGACTAGCGGGAGTTTAAAGCAGTACTTC.

This rearrangement joins TRBV6-1 to TRBJ2-3; TRBD1 agrees at 10 bases. The germline V gene has CDR1 MNHNS and CDR2 SASEGT. This CDR3 contains 14 residues. J gave up 5 bases and V 5 bases, and 4 bases lay outside the gene matches. The CDR3 here is CASSSRDRGDTQYF. The CDR3 DNA sequence: TGTGCCAGCAGTTCCCGGGACAGGGGAGATACGCAGTATTTT.

This chain connects TRBV11-3 to TRBJ2-7; 8 bases map to TRBD1. This CDR3 has 13 amino acids. Losses at the gene ends were 5 bases for V and 3 bases for J; bases not matched to a gene: 3. CDR1 SGHNT and CDR2 YENEEA come from the germline V gene. CDR3 residues: CASSPQGGYEQYF. DNA of the CDR3: TGTGCCAGCAGCCCACAGGGGGGCTACGAGCAGTACTTC.

J is TRBJ1-6 and V is TRBV6-1; D uncertain. This CDR3 comprises 14 residues. Germline CDR1 reads MNHNS; CDR2 reads SASEGT. V lost 1 base to trimming and J lost 7 bases, with 8 bases between them. CDR3 sequence (DNA): TGTGCCAGCAGTGAAGTATCGGGGAATTCACCCCTCCACTTT. Its translation is CASSEVSGNSPLHF.